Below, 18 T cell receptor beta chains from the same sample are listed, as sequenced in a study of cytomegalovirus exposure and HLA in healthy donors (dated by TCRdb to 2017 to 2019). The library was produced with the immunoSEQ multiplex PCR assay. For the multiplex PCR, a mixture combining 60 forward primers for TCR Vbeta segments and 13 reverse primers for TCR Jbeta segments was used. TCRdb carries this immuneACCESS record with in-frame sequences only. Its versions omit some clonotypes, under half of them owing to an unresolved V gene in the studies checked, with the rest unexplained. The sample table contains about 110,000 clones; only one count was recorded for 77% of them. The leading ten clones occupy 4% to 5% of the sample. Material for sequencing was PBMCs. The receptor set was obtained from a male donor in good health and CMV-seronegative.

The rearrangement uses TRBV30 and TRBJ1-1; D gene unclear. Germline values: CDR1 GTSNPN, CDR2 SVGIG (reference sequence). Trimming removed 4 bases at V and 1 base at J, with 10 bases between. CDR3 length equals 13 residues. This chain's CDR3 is CAWMVGPNTEAFF. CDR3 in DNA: TGTGCCTGGATGGTGGGCCCGAACACTGAAGCTTTCTTT.

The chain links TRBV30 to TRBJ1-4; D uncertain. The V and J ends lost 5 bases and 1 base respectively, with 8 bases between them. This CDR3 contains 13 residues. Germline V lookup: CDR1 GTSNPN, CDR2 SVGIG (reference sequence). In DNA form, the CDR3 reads TGTGCCTGGGGAGGAGGAACTAATGAAAAACTGTTTTTT. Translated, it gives CAWGGGTNEKLFF.

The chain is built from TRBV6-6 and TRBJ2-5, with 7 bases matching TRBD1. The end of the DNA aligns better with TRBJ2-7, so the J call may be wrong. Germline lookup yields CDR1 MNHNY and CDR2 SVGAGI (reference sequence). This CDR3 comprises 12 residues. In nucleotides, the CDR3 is TGTGCCAGCAGGGAGGACAGGTACGAGCAGTACTTC. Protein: CASREDRYEQYF.

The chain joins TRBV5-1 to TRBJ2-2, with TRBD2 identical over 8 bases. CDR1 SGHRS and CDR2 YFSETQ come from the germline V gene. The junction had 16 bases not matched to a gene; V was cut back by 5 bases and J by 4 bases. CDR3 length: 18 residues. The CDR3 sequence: CASSMSGSRVSGTGELFF. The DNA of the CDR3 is TGCGCCAGCAGTATGAGCGGGAGTAGGGTCTCGGGCACCGGGGAGCTGTTTTTT.

CDR3 DNA: TGTGCCAGCACCACTCTCGGGACTCGGGGCAACATTCAGTACTTC. Protein product: CASTTLGTRGNIQYF. V and J are TRBV2 and TRBJ2-4; D might be TRBD2 (6 bases). This CDR3 contains 15 residues. V lost 7 bases to trimming and J lost 7 bases, with 20 bases between them. Germline lookup yields CDR1 SNHLY and CDR2 FYNNEI.

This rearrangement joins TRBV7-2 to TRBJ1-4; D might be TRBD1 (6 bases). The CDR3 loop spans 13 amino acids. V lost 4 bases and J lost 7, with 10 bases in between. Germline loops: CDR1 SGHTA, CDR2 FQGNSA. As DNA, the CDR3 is TGTGCCAGCAGCTCCGACAGGAGTGAAAAACTGTTTTTT. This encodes CASSSDRSEKLFF.

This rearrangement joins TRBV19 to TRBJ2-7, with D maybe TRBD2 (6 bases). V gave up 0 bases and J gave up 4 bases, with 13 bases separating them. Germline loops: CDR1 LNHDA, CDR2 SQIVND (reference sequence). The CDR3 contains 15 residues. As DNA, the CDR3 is TGTGCCAGTAGTATAGATGCGGGGAACTCATACGAGCAGTACTTC. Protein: CASSIDAGNSYEQYF.

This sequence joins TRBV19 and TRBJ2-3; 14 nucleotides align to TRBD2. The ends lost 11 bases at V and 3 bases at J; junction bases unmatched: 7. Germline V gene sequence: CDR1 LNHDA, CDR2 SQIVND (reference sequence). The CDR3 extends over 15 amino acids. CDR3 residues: CAAGGLAGVTDTQYF. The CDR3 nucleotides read TGTGCCGCGGGGGGACTAGCGGGAGTAACAGATACGCAGTATTTT.

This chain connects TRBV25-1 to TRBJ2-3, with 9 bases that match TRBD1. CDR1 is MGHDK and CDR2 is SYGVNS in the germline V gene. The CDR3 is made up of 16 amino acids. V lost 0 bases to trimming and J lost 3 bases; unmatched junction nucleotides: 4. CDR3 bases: TGTGCCAGCAGTGAATACGGGGACAGGGTAACAGATACGCAGTATTTT. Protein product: CASSEYGDRVTDTQYF.

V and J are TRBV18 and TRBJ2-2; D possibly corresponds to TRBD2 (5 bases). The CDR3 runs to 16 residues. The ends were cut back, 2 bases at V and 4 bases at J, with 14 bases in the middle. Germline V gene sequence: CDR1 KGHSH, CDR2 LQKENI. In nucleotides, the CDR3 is TGTGCCAGCTCACCATCGGGTCGGGGTACCACCGGGGAGCTGTTTTTT. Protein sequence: CASSPSGRGTTGELFF.

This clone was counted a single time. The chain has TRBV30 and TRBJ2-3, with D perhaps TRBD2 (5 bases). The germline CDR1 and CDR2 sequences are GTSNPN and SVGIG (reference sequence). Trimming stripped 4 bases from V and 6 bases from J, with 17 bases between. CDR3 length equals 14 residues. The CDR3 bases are TGTGCCTGGAAATCGGGGATGGACGTCGATACGCAGTATTTT. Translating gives CAWKSGMDVDTQYF.

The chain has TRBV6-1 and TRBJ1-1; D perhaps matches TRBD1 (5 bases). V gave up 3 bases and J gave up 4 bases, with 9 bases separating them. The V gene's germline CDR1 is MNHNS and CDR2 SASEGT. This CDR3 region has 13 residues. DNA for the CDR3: TGTGCCAGCAGTGAGGGGAGGGGCACTGAAGCTTTCTTT. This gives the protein CASSEGRGTEAFF.

The CDR3 here is CASSERRAPGTGELFF. As DNA, the CDR3 is TGTGCCAGCAGTGAAAGGAGAGCCCCGGGCACCGGGGAGCTGTTTTTT. V usage is TRBV6-1 and J usage is TRBJ2-2, with D unresolved. From germline, CDR1 is MNHNS and CDR2 SASEGT. The CDR3 loop spans 16 amino acids. Deletions cut 2 bases from V and 4 bases from J, with 14 bases between.

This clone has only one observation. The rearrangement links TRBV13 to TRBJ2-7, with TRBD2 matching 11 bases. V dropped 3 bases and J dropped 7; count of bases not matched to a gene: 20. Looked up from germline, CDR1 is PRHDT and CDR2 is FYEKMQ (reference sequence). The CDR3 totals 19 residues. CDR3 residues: CASSFSAVSGRAVPLEQYF. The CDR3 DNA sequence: TGTGCCAGCAGCTTTTCGGCTGTTAGCGGGAGGGCCGTCCCTCTGGAGCAGTACTTC.

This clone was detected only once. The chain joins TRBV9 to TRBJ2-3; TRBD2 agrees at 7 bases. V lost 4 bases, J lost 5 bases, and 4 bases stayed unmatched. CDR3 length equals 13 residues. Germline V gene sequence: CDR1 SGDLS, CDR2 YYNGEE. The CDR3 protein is CASSFGGRDTQYF. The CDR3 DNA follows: TGTGCCAGCAGCTTCGGCGGGAGAGATACGCAGTATTTT.

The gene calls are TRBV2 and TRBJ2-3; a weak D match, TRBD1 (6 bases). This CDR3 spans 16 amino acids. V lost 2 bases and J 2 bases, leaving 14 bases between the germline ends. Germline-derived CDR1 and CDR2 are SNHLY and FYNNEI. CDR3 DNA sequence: TGTGCCAGCAGTGAAAGTAAAGGGACACCCACAGATACGCAGTATTTT. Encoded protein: CASSESKGTPTDTQYF.

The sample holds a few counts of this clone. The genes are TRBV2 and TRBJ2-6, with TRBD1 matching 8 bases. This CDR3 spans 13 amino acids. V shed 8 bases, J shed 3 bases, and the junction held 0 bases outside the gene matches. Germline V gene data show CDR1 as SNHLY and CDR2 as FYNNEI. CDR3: CASGTGGANVLTF. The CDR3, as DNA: TGTGCCAGCGGGACAGGTGGGGCCAACGTCCTGACTTTC.

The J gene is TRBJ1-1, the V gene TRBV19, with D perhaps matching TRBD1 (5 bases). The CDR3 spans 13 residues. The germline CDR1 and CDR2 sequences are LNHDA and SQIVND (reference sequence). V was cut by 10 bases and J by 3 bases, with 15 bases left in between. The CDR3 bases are TGTGCCACTAAGAAAAGGGGTTACACTGAAGCTTTCTTT. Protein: CATKKRGYTEAFF.